Ten or more counts support the clone carrying this T cell receptor (beta chain). TCRdb re-derived calls from the RT-PCR reads in MiXCR, one entry per CDR3 protein. The table shows 900,000 to 1,000,000 distinct CDR3 sequences, with approximately 19% occurring only once. Trimming left V 0 bases short and J 5 bases short, with 13 bases between. CDR1 MNHEY and CDR2 SVGAGI come from the germline V gene. This CDR3 contains 15 residues. This specimen comes from a study of patients and donors after allogeneic stem cell transplantation. The chain has TRBV6-5 and TRBJ2-5; weak D call: TRBD2 (6 bases). Source material: blood, either unsorted or a sorted T cell fraction (not recorded which). The receptor comes from a human donor who was either an allogeneic HSCT recipient or a stem cell or donor lymphocyte infusion donor (not recorded which). It is not recorded whose cells these are; they may come from a transplant donor. For the CDR3, the DNA is TGTGCCAGCAGTTACTCGAGCCCAGGGAGGGAGACCCAGTACTTC. It encodes CASSYSSPGRETQYF.